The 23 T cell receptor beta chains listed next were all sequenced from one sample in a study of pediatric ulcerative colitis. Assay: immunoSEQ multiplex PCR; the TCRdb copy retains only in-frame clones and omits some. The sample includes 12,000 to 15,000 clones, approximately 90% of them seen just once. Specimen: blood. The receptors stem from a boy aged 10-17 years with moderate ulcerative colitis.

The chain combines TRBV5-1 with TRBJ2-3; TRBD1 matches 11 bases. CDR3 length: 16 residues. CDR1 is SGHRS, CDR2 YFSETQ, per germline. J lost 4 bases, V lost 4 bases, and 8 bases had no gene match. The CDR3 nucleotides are TGCGCCAGCAGCCTCCTCGGGACAGGGGGGGCAGATACGCAGTATTTT. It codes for CASSLLGTGGADTQYF.

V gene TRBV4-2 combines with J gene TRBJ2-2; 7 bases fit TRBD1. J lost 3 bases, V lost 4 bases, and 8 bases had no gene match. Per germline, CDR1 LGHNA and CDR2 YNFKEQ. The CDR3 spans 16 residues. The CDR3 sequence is CASSLHGDSDTGELFF. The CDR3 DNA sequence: TGTGCCAGCAGCCTCCACGGGGACAGCGACACCGGGGAGCTGTTTTTT.

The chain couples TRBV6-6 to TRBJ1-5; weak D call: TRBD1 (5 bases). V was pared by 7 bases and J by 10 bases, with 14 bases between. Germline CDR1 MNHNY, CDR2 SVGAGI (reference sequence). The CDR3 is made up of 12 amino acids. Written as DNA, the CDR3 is TGTGCCAGCACCAACGAGGGGCTCCCCCAGCATTTT. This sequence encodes CASTNEGLPQHF.

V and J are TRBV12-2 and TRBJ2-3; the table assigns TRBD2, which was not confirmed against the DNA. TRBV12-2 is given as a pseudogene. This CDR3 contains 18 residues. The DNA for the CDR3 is TGTGCAAGTCGCTTATGGATCGGGACTCGAATTGGGGAAGATACGCAGTATTTT. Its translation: CASRLWIGTRIGEDTQYF.

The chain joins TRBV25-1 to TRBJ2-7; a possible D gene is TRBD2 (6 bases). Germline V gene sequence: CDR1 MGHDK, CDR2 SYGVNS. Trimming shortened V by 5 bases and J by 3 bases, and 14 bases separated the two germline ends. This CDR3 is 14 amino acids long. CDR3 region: CASSPGGPNYEQYF. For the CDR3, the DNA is TGTGCCAGCAGTCCCGGAGGGCCTAACTACGAGCAGTACTTC.

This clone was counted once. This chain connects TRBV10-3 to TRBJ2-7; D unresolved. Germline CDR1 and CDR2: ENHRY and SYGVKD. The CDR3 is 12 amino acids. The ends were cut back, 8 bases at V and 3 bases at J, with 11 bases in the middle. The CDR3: CAIGRSDYEQYF. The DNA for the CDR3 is TGTGCCATCGGGCGGTCGGACTACGAGCAGTACTTC.

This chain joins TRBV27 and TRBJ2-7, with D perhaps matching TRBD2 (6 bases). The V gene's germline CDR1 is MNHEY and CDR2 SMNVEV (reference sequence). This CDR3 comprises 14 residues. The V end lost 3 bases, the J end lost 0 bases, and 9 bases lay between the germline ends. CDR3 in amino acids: CASSLGEDSYEQYF. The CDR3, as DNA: TGTGCCAGCAGTTTGGGGGAGGACTCCTACGAGCAGTACTTC.

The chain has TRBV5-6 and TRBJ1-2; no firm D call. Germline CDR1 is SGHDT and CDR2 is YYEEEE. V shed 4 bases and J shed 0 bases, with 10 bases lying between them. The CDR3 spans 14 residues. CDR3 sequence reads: CASSPQTSNYGYTF. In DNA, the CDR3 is TGTGCCAGCAGCCCTCAGACTTCTAACTATGGCTACACCTTC.

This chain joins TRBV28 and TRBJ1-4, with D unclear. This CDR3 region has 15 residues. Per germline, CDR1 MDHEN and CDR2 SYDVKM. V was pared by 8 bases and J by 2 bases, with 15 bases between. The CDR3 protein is CASAAGPHTNEKLFF. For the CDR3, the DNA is TGTGCCAGCGCCGCGGGTCCCCATACTAATGAAAAACTGTTTTTT.

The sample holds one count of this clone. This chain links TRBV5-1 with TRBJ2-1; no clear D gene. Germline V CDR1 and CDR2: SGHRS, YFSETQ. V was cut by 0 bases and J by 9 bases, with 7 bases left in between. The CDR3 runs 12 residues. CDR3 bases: TGCGCCAGCAGCTTGGATTTGACTGAGCAGTTCTTC. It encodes CASSLDLTEQFF.

CDR3 region: CASQQGAGETQYF. CDR3 DNA: TGTGCTAGCCAACAGGGGGCCGGAGAGACCCAGTACTTC. V gene TRBV10-3 combines with J gene TRBJ2-5; the match to TRBD1 covers 9 bases. Germline CDR1 reads ENHRY; CDR2 reads SYGVKD. CDR3 length: 13 amino acids.

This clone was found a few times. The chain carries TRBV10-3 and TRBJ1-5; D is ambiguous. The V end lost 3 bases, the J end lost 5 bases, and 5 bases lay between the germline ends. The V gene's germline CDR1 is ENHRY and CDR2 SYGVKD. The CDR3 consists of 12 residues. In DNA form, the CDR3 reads TGTGCCATCAGTGACTGGGATCAGCCCCAGCATTTT. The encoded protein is CAISDWDQPQHF.

DNA of the CDR3: TGTGCCAGCAGCCCCCAGGGGGCAGGGATCAATGAGCAGTTCTTC. It specifies CASSPQGAGINEQFF. This chain joins TRBV28 and TRBJ2-1, with 8 positions matching TRBD1. This CDR3 comprises 15 residues. Losses at the gene ends were 6 bases for V and 6 bases for J; bases not matched to a gene: 10. Germline CDR1 MDHEN, CDR2 SYDVKM.

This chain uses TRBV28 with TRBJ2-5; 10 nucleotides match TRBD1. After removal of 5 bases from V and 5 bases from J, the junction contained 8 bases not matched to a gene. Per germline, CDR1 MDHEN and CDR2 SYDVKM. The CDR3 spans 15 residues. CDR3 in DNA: TGTGCCAGCAGTCCCCGACAGGGGGCTTGGGAGACCCAGTACTTC. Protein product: CASSPRQGAWETQYF.

CDR3 DNA: TGTGCCAGCAGCCTGAAGAGGGGAAGCTCCTACAATGAGCAGTTCTTC. It yields the protein CASSLKRGSSYNEQFF. J is TRBJ2-1 and V is TRBV5-4; D may be TRBD1 or TRBD2 (5 bases each). This CDR3 comprises 16 residues. Germline CDR1 and CDR2: SGHNT and YYREEE (reference sequence). Trimming pared 4 bases from V and 0 bases from J, leaving 14 bases between.

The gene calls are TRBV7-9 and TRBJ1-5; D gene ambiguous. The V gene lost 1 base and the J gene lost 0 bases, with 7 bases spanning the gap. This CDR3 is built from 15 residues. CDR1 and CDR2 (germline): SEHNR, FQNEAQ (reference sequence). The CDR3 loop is CASSLGEYSNQPQHF. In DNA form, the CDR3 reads TGTGCCAGCAGCTTAGGGGAATATAGCAATCAGCCCCAGCATTTT.

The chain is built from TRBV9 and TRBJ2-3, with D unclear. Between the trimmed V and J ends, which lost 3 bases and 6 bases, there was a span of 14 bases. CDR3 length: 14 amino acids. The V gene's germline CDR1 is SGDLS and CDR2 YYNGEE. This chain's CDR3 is CASSENTLMDTQYF. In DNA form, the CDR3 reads TGTGCCAGCAGCGAAAACACCCTGATGGATACGCAGTATTTT.

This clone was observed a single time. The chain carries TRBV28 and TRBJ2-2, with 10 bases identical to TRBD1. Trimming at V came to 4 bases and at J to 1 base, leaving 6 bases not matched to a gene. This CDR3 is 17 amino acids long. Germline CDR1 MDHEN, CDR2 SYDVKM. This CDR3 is CASSSQGTGENTGELFF. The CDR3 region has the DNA TGTGCCAGCAGTTCCCAGGGGACAGGGGAGAACACCGGGGAGCTGTTTTTT.

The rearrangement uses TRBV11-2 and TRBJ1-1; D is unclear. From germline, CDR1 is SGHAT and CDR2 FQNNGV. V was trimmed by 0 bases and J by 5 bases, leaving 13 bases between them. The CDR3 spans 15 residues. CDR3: CASSLDIALGTEAFF. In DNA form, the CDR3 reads TGTGCCAGCAGCTTAGATATTGCCCTTGGGACTGAAGCTTTCTTT.

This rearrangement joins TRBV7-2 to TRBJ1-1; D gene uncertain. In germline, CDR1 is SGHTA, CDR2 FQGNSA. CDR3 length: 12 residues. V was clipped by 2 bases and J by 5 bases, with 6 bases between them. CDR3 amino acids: CASSLITTEAFF. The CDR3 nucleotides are TGTGCCAGCAGCTTAATAACGACTGAAGCTTTCTTT. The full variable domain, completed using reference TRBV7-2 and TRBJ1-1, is GAGVSQSPSNKVTEKGKDVELRCDPISGHTALYWYRQSLGQGLEFLIYFQGNSAPDKSGLPSDRFSAERTGGSVSTLTIQRTQQEDSAVYLCASSLITTEAFFGQGTRLTVV.

In DNA, the CDR3 is TGTGCCAGCTCACCACCCTCGGTACAGGCACACTATGGCTACACCTTC. This encodes CASSPPSVQAHYGYTF. The chain has TRBV18 and TRBJ1-2, with a possible D match to TRBD1 (5 bases). The CDR3 runs to 16 residues. CDR1 is KGHSH, CDR2 LQKENI, per germline. The germline V and J ends were trimmed by 0 bases and 3 bases, with 14 bases remaining between them.

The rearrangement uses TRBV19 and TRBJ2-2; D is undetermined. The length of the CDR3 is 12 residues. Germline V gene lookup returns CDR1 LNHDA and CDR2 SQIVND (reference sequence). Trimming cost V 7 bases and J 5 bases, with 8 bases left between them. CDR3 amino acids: CASTSRTGELFF. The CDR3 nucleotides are TGTGCCAGTACCTCTAGAACCGGGGAGCTGTTTTTT.

The CDR3 here is CATSRDLPYEQYF. The CDR3 DNA is TGTGCCACCAGCAGAGATCTCCCCTACGAGCAGTACTTC. The rearrangement uses TRBV15 and TRBJ2-7; D remains unclear. The V end lost 0 bases, the J end lost 2 bases, and 5 bases lay between the germline ends. The CDR3 contains 13 residues. Per the germline V gene, CDR1 is LNHNV and CDR2 is YYDKDF (reference sequence).